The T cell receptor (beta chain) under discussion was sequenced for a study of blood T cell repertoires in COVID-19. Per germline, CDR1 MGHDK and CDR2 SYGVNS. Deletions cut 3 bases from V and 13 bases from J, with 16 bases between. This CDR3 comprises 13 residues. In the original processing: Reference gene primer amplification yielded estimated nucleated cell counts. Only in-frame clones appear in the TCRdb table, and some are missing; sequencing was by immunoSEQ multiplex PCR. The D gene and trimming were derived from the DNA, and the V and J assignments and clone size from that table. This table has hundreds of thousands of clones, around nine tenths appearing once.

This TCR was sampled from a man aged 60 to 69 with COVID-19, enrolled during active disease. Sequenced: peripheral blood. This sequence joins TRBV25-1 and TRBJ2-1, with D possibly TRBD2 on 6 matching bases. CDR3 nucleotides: TGTGCCAGCAGTGAGGTGGGAGGACGCCAACAGTTCTTC. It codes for CASSEVGGRQQFF. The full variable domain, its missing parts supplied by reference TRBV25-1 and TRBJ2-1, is EADIYQTPRYLVIGTGKKITLECSQTMGHDKMYWYQQDPGMELHLIHYSYGVNSTEKGDLSSESTVSRIRTEHFPLTLESARPSHTSQYLCASSEVGGRQQFFGPGTRLTVL.